The clone carrying this TCR beta chain was seen ten or more times. Its antigen is unknown. The unsorted libraries originated from 2 million PBMCs that had been stored at -80 C. Losses at the gene ends were 0 bases for V and 2 bases for J; bases not matched to a gene: 7. The CDR3 is made up of 15 amino acids. Germline V lookup: CDR1 DFQATT, CDR2 SNEGSKA (reference sequence). The data originate from a study of neurological immune-mediated disorders. General study findings and limits: The absence of shared CDR3 amino acid sequences among expanded clones across subjects suggests private repertoires in all groups.

The cDNA was synthesized by means of template-switch 5'RACE, which was carried out with 10-nucleotide random UMIs. From the 5' RACE reads, TCRdb called clonotypes with MiXCR, one entry per CDR3 protein. The table records tens of thousands of distinct CDR3 sequences, about 9.3% of them present only once. This receptor was identified in a man in his forties in good health. The chain links TRBV20-1 to TRBJ2-7; 7 nucleotides line up with TRBD1. Sequenced: PBMCs. The CDR3 sequence is CSARDLQTGTYEQYF. CDR3 sequence (DNA): TGCAGTGCTAGAGATCTCCAGACAGGGACCTACGAGCAGTACTTC.